The next 17 T cell receptor beta chains were all read from a single sample in a study of T cell responses to AZD1222 COVID-19 vaccine. Profiled with immunoSEQ multiplex PCR; TCRdb holds only in-frame clones, not every one. The sample comprises about 50,000 clones, around nine tenths of which are singletons, and roughly 14% rests with the top ten. The sample in question was peripheral blood, obtained on day 0 of AZD1222 vaccination. Source of these receptors: an adult in good health.

The CDR3 reads CASSSPTRPKDTQYF. The CDR3 DNA sequence: TGTGCCAGCAGCTCCCCAACCAGGCCCAAAGATACGCAGTATTTT. The genes are TRBV11-2 and TRBJ2-3; D unresolved. V lost 4 bases and J lost 5, with 16 bases in between. Germline CDR1 reads SGHAT; CDR2 reads FQNNGV. This CDR3 has 15 residues.

J is TRBJ1-5 and V is TRBV28; D possibly corresponds to TRBD1 (5 bases). From germline, CDR1 is MDHEN and CDR2 SYDVKM. The CDR3 totals 15 residues. V lost 7 bases and J 1 base, leaving 14 bases between the germline ends. The CDR3 bases are TGTGCCAGCAATATCCAGGGTCGAAGCAATCAGCCCCAGCATTTT. Translating it yields CASNIQGRSNQPQHF.

V is TRBV6-5 and J is TRBJ2-1; 10 bases agree with TRBD2. The germline CDR1 and CDR2 sequences are MNHEY and SVGAGI. Trimming at V came to 4 bases and at J to 5 bases, leaving 5 bases not matched to a gene. The CDR3 is 15 amino acids. CDR3 nucleotides: TGTGCCAGCAGTTCACCTAGCGGGAGAGACAATGAGCAGTTCTTC. Its translation: CASSSPSGRDNEQFF.

This chain connects TRBV2 to TRBJ2-5; 11 bases line up with TRBD1. V lost 7 bases and J lost 5; bases outside the gene matches: 3. Germline V gene lookup returns CDR1 SNHLY and CDR2 FYNNEI. The CDR3 is 13 amino acids. The CDR3 loop reads CASMRDRGETQYF. CDR3 DNA sequence: TGTGCCAGCATGAGGGACAGGGGGGAGACCCAGTACTTC.

The CDR3 loop reads CASSQAGTGYGEQYF. Written as DNA, the CDR3 is TGTGCCAGCAGCCAAGCCGGGACAGGGTATGGCGAGCAGTACTTC. The V and J genes are TRBV3-1 (or the pseudogene TRBV3-2) and TRBJ2-7; 9 bases fit TRBD1. V trimming: 1 base; J trimming: 6 bases; junction bases outside the gene matches: 7. Germline CDR1 and CDR2: LGHDT and YNNKEL (reference sequence). The CDR3 runs to 15 residues.

The chain has TRBV6-4 and TRBJ2-2, with D perhaps TRBD1 or TRBD2 (6 bases each). V gave up 3 bases and J gave up 5 bases, with 16 bases separating them. The CDR3 has 16 residues. Germline assignment: CDR1 MRHNA and CDR2 SNTAGT. The CDR3 reads CASSELHEGGTGELFF. In nucleotides, the CDR3 is TGTGCCAGCAGTGAATTGCACGAGGGGGGTACCGGGGAGCTGTTTTTT.

The sample holds one count of this clone. V gene TRBV9 combines with J gene TRBJ2-1; the match to TRBD1 covers 7 bases. V was clipped by 4 bases and J by 4 bases; unmatched bases: 11. CDR1 and CDR2 (germline): SGDLS, YYNGEE. This CDR3 spans 16 amino acids. CDR3 DNA: TGTGCCAGCAGCCCCAGAGGGGACAGCCGTTACAATGAGCAGTTCTTC. Its translation is CASSPRGDSRYNEQFF.

The rearrangement joins TRBV11-2 to TRBJ1-3; the D gene is possibly TRBD1 (5 bases). The CDR3 runs to 16 residues. In germline, CDR1 is SGHAT, CDR2 FQNNGV. Trimming removed 2 bases at V and 6 bases at J, with 17 bases between. CDR3 loop: CASSLNGQSPSNTIYF. Written as DNA, the CDR3 is TGTGCCAGCAGCTTAAATGGACAAAGCCCTTCAAACACCATATATTTT.

The CDR3 DNA reads TGTGCCAGCAGCCAGACAGACATGAACACTGAAGCTTTCTTT. Protein: CASSQTDMNTEAFF. The J gene is TRBJ1-1, the V gene TRBV28; possibly TRBD1 for D (5 bases). The V gene's germline CDR1 is MDHEN and CDR2 SYDVKM. Trimming took 6 bases from V and 0 from J, leaving 11 bases between them. CDR3 length: 14 residues.

This chain uses TRBV28 with TRBJ2-3; D is ambiguous. CDR3 length: 18 amino acids. V lost 7 bases, J lost 3 bases, and 26 bases lay in between. Germline V lookup: CDR1 MDHEN, CDR2 SYDVKM. CDR3 nucleotide sequence: TGTGCCAGCACTCCTAGATTTCGGATAAAGCTAAGAACAGATACGCAGTATTTT. Residues: CASTPRFRIKLRTDTQYF.

The chain carries TRBV6-2 or TRBV6-3 and TRBJ1-1, with D hard to call. From germline, CDR1 is MNHEY and CDR2 SVGEGT. V lost 4 bases and J lost 1, with 7 bases in between. The CDR3 sequence is 13 residues long. The CDR3 here is CASSSIPNTEAFF. For the CDR3, the DNA is TGTGCCAGCAGTTCCATTCCGAACACTGAAGCTTTCTTT.

This clone occurred once. This chain links TRBV6-5 with TRBJ2-1; 12 bases agree with TRBD2. CDR1 is MNHEY, CDR2 SVGAGI, per germline. The CDR3 totals 15 residues. Trimming cost V 10 bases and J 0 bases; bases outside gene matches: 4. The CDR3 sequence: CATATSGSSYNEQFF. The DNA of the CDR3 is TGTGCCACCGCGACTAGCGGGAGCTCCTACAATGAGCAGTTCTTC.

The chain recombines TRBV5-1 with TRBJ2-7; 8 nucleotides line up with TRBD1. Germline lookup yields CDR1 SGHRS and CDR2 YFSETQ. V dropped 7 bases and J dropped 6; count of bases not matched to a gene: 24. The CDR3 totals 18 residues. CDR3 bases: TGCGCCAGCCAGAGTCGGACAGGGAGTACGATAGAACGGGTCGAGCAGTACTTC. This gives the protein CASQSRTGSTIERVEQYF.

The table lists this clone with a count of one. This chain joins TRBV19 and TRBJ1-1, with a possible D match to TRBD1 (6 bases). This CDR3 is 15 amino acids long. Germline assignment: CDR1 LNHDA and CDR2 SQIVND (reference sequence). Trimming shortened V by 4 bases and J by 1 base, and 13 bases separated the two germline ends. CDR3 residues: CASSTRGSANTEAFF. The CDR3 DNA reads TGTGCCAGTAGTACGAGGGGGTCGGCGAACACTGAAGCTTTCTTT.

The chain has TRBV27 and TRBJ1-5; D is unresolved. Germline CDR1 is MNHEY and CDR2 is SMNVEV (reference sequence). With 3 bases removed from V and 7 bases from J, the gap between germline ends came to 4 bases. This CDR3 region has 11 residues. The CDR3 DNA reads as TGTGCCAGCAGTTTGAGACAGCCCCAGCATTTT. It encodes CASSLRQPQHF.

V usage is TRBV21-1 and J usage is TRBJ1-1. TRBV21-1 is an annotated pseudogene. This CDR3 is built from 16 residues. Written as DNA, the CDR3 is TGTGCCAGCAGGTCCGGTCTAGCTACACTTCGCACTAAAGCTTTCTTT. It specifies CASRSGLATLRTKAFF.

The V and J genes are TRBV5-1 and TRBJ1-1; the match to TRBD1 covers 7 bases. Unmatched junction bases numbered 9, after V lost 5 bases and J lost 2 bases. The CDR3 sequence is 15 residues long. CDR1 and CDR2 from the germline V gene are SGHRS and YFSETQ. The CDR3 is CASRPRQGSNTEAFF. The CDR3 DNA is TGCGCCAGCAGACCCCGACAGGGTTCTAACACTGAAGCTTTCTTT. Full variable domain (remainder filled in from reference TRBV5-1 and TRBJ1-1): KAGVTQTPRYLIKTRGQQVTLSCSPISGHRSVSWYQQTPGQGLQFLFEYFSETQRNKGNFPGRFSGRQFSNSRSEMNVSTLELGDSALYLCASRPRQGSNTEAFFGQGTRLTVV.